The present entry profiles one T cell receptor (beta chain) with its context. Its antigen remains undetermined. Base qualities were left out, and no much larger clone turns up one base away. The entry originates in a study of a mutant IDH1 vaccine in newly diagnosed glioma (dated by TCRdb to about 2021). With regard to the full study: Patients received eight vaccinations in weeks 1, 3, 5, 7, 11, 15, 19 and 23, corresponding to visits V03 through V10. Of the 25 to 40 treated patients, approximately 62% were male and about 40% were female, and the mean age was 40.4 years. Vaccination began 4-6 weeks after radiotherapy alone, or alongside temozolomide cycles in the chemotherapy-containing groups. Prior to enrollment, standard therapy consisting of radiotherapy alone, temozolomide alone, or radiochemotherapy with temozolomide had been administered to patients, with the combination being received by most patients. Peripheral blood samples were drawn at six visits, namely V03 (baseline), V05, V07, V10, V12 and V13. For exploratory analyses, about two dozen treated patients had longitudinal TCRB deep sequencing done wherever samples were available.

Per the publication, the time point label means: week 11, during vaccination. Each vaccine dose was 300 ug of a 20-mer mutant IDH1 peptide in Montanide, given subcutaneously with topical imiquimod. Newly diagnosed WHO grade 3 or 4 IDH1-mutant astrocytomas showing loss of nuclear ATRX were present in the donors. The samples were drawn from NOA16, a multicentre, single-arm, open-label phase I trial in Germany that tested a mutant IDH1 peptide vaccine in humans for the first time. The DNeasy Blood and Tissue Kit was used to extract genomic DNA from EDTA blood for TCRB sequencing. The full study reports these points: Selection of PBMC samples for TCRB deep sequencing was based on availability. Pseudoprogression appeared unrelated to alterations in the top peripheral T cell clonotypes detected by TCRB sequencing. Immune responses induced by the vaccine were seen in over 90% of patients across multiple MHC alleles. The authors stated that sample limitations prevented analyses of patient blood samples from being reproduced.

Libraries were constructed by the immunoSEQ multiplex PCR assay. The hsTCRB Kit was used according to the manufacturer's protocol to amplify rearranged TCR beta chain sequences. Sequencing of TCRB libraries was carried out on an Illumina MiSeq. On the authors' methods: Demultiplexing, trimming and gene mapping were performed with the kit vendor's proprietary platform. The table was pulled from immuneACCESS by TCRdb, which kept in-frame rearrangements only. Such tables lose some clones; where checked, under half of the loss comes from unresolved V genes, and the rest has no known cause. D and trimming were read from the DNA, whereas the V and J calls and clone size are those reported in that table. The sample profile shows tens of thousands of clones; roughly 80% of them were found once. Approximately 23% of the sample belongs to the ten largest clones. The source of this sequence is a man aged 25-45 years with glioma. The input for sequencing was PBMCs, taken from a glioma patient whose treatment included an IDH1 peptide vaccine.

The CDR3 region has the sequence CASSRDRMNTEAFF. The nucleotides read TGTGCCAGCAGCCGGGACAGAATGAACACTGAAGCTTTCTTT. The V and J segments used are TRBV2 and TRBJ1-1; TRBD1 aligns with 7 central bases. The CDR3, from cysteine to phenylalanine, totals 14 residues. Here the CDR3 DNA is all that survives: 42 bases in frame from base 1. CDR1 and CDR2 are read off the germline V gene as SNHLY and FYNNEI. V loses 6 bases at its end and J loses 0 bases; junction bases beyond the gene matches: 4.